These 6 T cell receptor beta chains were all obtained from the same sample, sequenced in a study of T cells in narcolepsy (dated by TCRdb to the late 2010s). Libraries were made using the immunoSEQ multiplex PCR assay. This immuneACCESS table, as held by TCRdb, lists in-frame sequences with V and J called but not all clones. Of the missing ones, under half trace to an unresolved V gene in checked studies; the others have no known cause. This sample holds about 15,000 clones; approximately 85% were observed only once. Over 30% of the sample rests with the top ten. Sequencing was done on a sample of memory (CD45RA-) CD4+ T cells from blood. According to the study, the label for this sample's cell subset or site signals: memory T cells sorted ex vivo from peripheral blood. The receptor source for this set is a human donor in good health.

The chain links TRBV7-9 to TRBJ1-1; weak D call: TRBD1 (6 bases). The CDR3 totals 18 residues. Between the trimmed V and J ends, which lost 1 base and 2 bases, there was a span of 20 bases. Germline lookup yields CDR1 SEHNR and CDR2 FQNEAQ (reference sequence). In nucleotides, the CDR3 is TGTGCCAGCAGCTTAGAGCCCCAGGGGTATGGGAAAAACACTGAAGCTTTCTTT. Its protein product is CASSLEPQGYGKNTEAFF.

This clone was observed once. V is TRBV5-1 and J is TRBJ2-3; 8 positions match TRBD2. J gave up 4 bases and V 4 bases, and 8 bases lay outside the gene matches. Germline-derived CDR1 and CDR2 are SGHRS and YFSETQ. The CDR3 spans 15 residues. CDR3 residues: CASSLRGGRSDTQYF. For the CDR3, the DNA is TGCGCCAGCAGCCTCCGGGGGGGACGCTCAGATACGCAGTATTTT.

J is TRBJ1-1 and V is TRBV7-8; D ambiguous. Germline V gene sequence: CDR1 SGHVS, CDR2 FQNEAQ. V gave up 5 bases and J gave up 3 bases, with 16 bases separating them. The CDR3 contains 15 residues. In DNA, the CDR3 is TGTGCCAGCAGCCATGGCCTCGCCGAAGACACTGAAGCTTTCTTT. Its protein is CASSHGLAEDTEAFF.

The chain has TRBV29-1 and TRBJ1-4; TRBD1 agrees at 9 bases. In germline, CDR1 is SQVTM, CDR2 ANQGSEA. The CDR3 totals 14 residues. Germline trimming cut 6 bases from V and 8 bases from J; bases unmatched to any gene: 10. As DNA, the CDR3 is TGCAGCGTCAGCAGGGGACAGGGTCGAGAAAAACTGTTTTTT. The encoded protein is CSVSRGQGREKLFF.

V usage is TRBV7-2 and J usage is TRBJ1-4; TRBD1 aligns across 9 bases. Germline values: CDR1 SGHTA, CDR2 FQGNSA. Trimming removed 3 bases from V and 5 bases from J; junction bases left unmatched: 1. The CDR3 loop spans 14 amino acids. CDR3 in amino acids: CASSLDRGNEKLFF. The CDR3 DNA sequence: TGTGCCAGCAGCTTGGACAGGGGCAATGAAAAACTGTTTTTT. Full variable domain (remainder filled in from reference TRBV7-2 and TRBJ1-4): GAGVSQSPSNKVTEKGKDVELRCDPISGHTALYWYRQSLGQGLEFLIYFQGNSAPDKSGLPSDRFSAERTGGSVSTLTIQRTQQEDSAVYLCASSLDRGNEKLFFGSGTQLSVL.

V usage is TRBV18 and J usage is TRBJ1-1, with unresolved D. V was pared by 0 bases and J by 3 bases, with 8 bases between. Germline loops: CDR1 KGHSH, CDR2 LQKENI. This CDR3 region has 14 residues. The chain's CDR3 is CASSPPTSYTEAFF. For the CDR3, the DNA is TGTGCCAGCTCACCACCGACTTCGTACACTGAAGCTTTCTTT.